This T cell receptor (beta chain) derives from a study of cytomegalovirus exposure and HLA in healthy donors. Whole-study context: The platform used for the 120 validation repertoires matched that of the 500 to 850 first-cohort repertoires, a later analysis reported. The study, taken as a whole, reports: It was confirmed in vitro that three of the CMV-associated chains were specific for CMV antigens. Cytomegalovirus association was assigned to some 160 TCR beta chains.

Concerning this clone itself: The antigen is undetermined. The germline gene is not matched at one end of the junction; a read error may be the cause.

These donors were members of the roughly 120-subject validation cohort, a group separate from the approximately 670-subject first cohort. Germline V gives CDR1 LNHDA, CDR2 SQIVND (reference sequence). The CDR3 extends over 18 amino acids. The data were produced by immunoSEQ multiplex PCR, yet TCRdb's version contains in-frame clones alone and is incomplete. The sample holds some 170,000 clones; about 83% are singletons and the top ten take approximately 1.5%. Material: PBMCs. V usage is TRBV19 and J usage is TRBJ1-3, with TRBD1 matching 9 bases. This receptor was taken from a woman aged 25 to 39 in good health and CMV-seronegative. The DNA of the CDR3 is TGCCATAGTTGGGACAGGGTAATGCTCACCCTCTCTGGAAACACCATATATTTT. Protein sequence: CHSWDRVMLTLSGNTIYF.